These T cell receptor beta chains were read from a single sample in a study of T cell responses to AZD1222 COVID-19 vaccine. Some clones are missing from TCRdb's copy, which holds only in-frame ones; the method was immunoSEQ multiplex PCR. The data show some 190,000 clones, with about 93% seen just once and less than 2.5% held by the top ten. The source material was peripheral blood, sampled 28 days after the second AZD1222 dose. The receptors shown here come from an adult who received the AZD1222 COVID-19 vaccine. Each CDR3 is given with its conserved first and last residue. The D gene is left open where the match is weak. Clone size is not always given. Where it is, it says once, few, many or a class for expanded clones.

d_call,j_call,clone_size,v_call,cdr3_nt,cdr3_aa
TRBD2,TRBJ2-1,.,TRBV3-1/TRBV3-2,TGTGCCAGCAGCCACTCCACAGCGGGAGGGCCGATGAGCCCCTACAATGAGCAGTTCTTC,CASSHSTAGGPMSPYNEQFF
.,TRBJ1-5,.,TRBV19,TGTGCCAGTAGTTGGGTTATTTTGAGGGGCCGGTATCAGCCCCAGCATTTT,CASSWVILRGRYQPQHF
.,TRBJ1-2,.,TRBV28,TGTGCCAGCAGGACTGGGGGAGCACAGGGTACTTCGGACGGCTACACCTTC,CASRTGGAQGTSDGYTF
TRBD2,TRBJ2-6,.,TRBV6-2/TRBV6-3,TGTGCCAGCAGTTACTCGCACGGGGGGGCCTCTGGGGCCAACGTCCTGACTTTC,CASSYSHGGASGANVLTF
TRBD1,TRBJ2-7,once,TRBV6-5,TGTGCCAGCAGTCCGTGGACAGGAGGAACCTACGAGCAGTACTTC,CASSPWTGGTYEQYF
TRBD1,TRBJ1-4,.,TRBV6-1,TGTGCCAGCAGTGGAGAATGGACAGGGCTTAATGAAAAACTGTTTTTT,CASSGEWTGLNEKLFF
TRBD1,TRBJ1-4,.,TRBV6-5,TGTGCCAGCAGTAACCGAGGGGGCTGTGAAAAACTGTTTTTT,CASSNRGGCEKLFF
TRBD2,TRBJ2-7,.,TRBV5-1,TGCGCCAGCAGCTTGGGGGCTAGCGGATCCTACGAGCAGTACTTC,CASSLGASGSYEQYF
.,TRBJ1-1,.,TRBV6-5,TGTGCCAGCTTAAGGGAGGGACTGAACACTGAAGCTTTCTTT,CASLREGLNTEAFF
.,TRBJ1-5,.,TRBV27,TGTGCCAGCAGTCTTAGACCGAATAGCAATCAGCCCCAGCATTTT,CASSLRPNSNQPQHF
TRBD1,TRBJ1-3,once,TRBV5-1,TGCGCCAGCAGTTCCGGGACAGGTGGAAACACCATATATTTT,CASSSGTGGNTIYF
.,TRBJ2-5,.,TRBV28,TGTGCCAGCAGTCCAGGGCTCCAAGAGACCCAGTACTTC,CASSPGLQETQYF
TRBD2,TRBJ2-7,.,TRBV28,TGTGCCAGCAGAAGCTACGGAGCGGGAGGTTACGAGCAGTACTTC,CASRSYGAGGYEQYF
TRBD1,TRBJ2-3,.,TRBV5-1,TGCGCCAGCAGCGGGGGACAGGGAGAGCGGGATACGCAGTATTTT,CASSGGQGERDTQYF
TRBD2,TRBJ2-7,.,TRBV4-3,TGCGCCAGCAGCCGGGACCGACTAGCGGGGGACCCAAGCTCCTACGAGCAGTACTTC,CASSRDRLAGDPSSYEQYF
TRBD1,TRBJ1-2,.,TRBV30,TGTGCCTGGAAAGGGACAGGGAGCGGCTACACCTTC,CAWKGTGSGYTF
TRBD2,TRBJ2-1,.,TRBV5-4,TGTGCCAGCAGCTTAGGGACTAGCGGATCCTACAATGAGCAGTTCTTC,CASSLGTSGSYNEQFF
.,TRBJ2-5,.,TRBV29-1,TGCAGCGCCACGAGGGGAACTCCCCCTCTAGGGGAGACCCAGTACTTC,CSATRGTPPLGETQYF
TRBD1,TRBJ2-3,.,TRBV19,TGTGCCAGTAGTAAACAGGGGGCATCGATGACAGATACGCAGTATTTT,CASSKQGASMTDTQYF
.,TRBJ2-7,once,TRBV28,TGTGCCAGCAGCCGCCCGGAAGCGACCTACGAGCAGTACTTC,CASSRPEATYEQYF